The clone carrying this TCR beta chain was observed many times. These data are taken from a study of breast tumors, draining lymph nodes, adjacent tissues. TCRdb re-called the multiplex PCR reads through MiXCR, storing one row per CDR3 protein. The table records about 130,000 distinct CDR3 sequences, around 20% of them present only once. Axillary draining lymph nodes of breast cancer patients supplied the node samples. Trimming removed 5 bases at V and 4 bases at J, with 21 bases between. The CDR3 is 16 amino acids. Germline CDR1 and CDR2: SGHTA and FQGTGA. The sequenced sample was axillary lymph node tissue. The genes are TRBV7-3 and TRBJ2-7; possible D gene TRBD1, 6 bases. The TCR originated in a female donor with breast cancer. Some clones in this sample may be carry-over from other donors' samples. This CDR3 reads CASSPINRSGEYEQYF. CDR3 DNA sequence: TGTGCCAGCAGCCCCATAAATAGGTCAGGGGAGTACGAGCAGTACTTC.